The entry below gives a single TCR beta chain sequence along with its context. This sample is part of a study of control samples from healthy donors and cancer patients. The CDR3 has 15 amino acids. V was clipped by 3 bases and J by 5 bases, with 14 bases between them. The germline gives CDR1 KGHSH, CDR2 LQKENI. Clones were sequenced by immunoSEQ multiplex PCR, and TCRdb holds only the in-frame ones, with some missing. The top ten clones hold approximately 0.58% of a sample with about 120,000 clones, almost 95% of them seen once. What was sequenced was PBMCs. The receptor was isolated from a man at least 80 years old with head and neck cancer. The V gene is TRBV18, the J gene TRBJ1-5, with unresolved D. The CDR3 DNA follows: TGTGCCAGCTCACCTGAGAACAGCGGGTATCAGCCCCAGCATTTT. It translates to CASSPENSGYQPQHF.